This T cell receptor (beta chain) was sequenced during a study of CXCR3-negative and CXCR3-positive naive CD8 T cells. 5' RACE that incorporated UMI labels was used to prepare the TRB cDNA libraries. TCRdb re-called the 5' RACE reads and gives one entry per CDR3 protein, without DNA. Recorded for this sample: 150,000 or so distinct CDR3 sequences. With respect to this clonotype: Its cognate antigen is unknown.

The authors gated naive CD8+ T cells as CD45RO-CCR7+CD27+CD95-. Findings and limits, study-wide: Hydrophobicity was higher for TRB CDR3s found in CXCR3-positive naive cells than in CXCR3-negative naive cells.

Sequences were obtained from naive CXCR3+ CD8+ T cells from blood. The subset denotes: CD45RO-CCR7+CD27+CD95- naive CD8+ T cells expressing CXCR3 (TNR3+). This sequence was found in a human donor in good health. Some clones in this sample may be carry-over from other donors' samples.

CDR3 amino acids: CASSFIRDRVGDSNQPQHF. The chain joins TRBV7-6 to TRBJ1-5; checking the TCRdb D call of TRBD1 is not possible without DNA. The germline gives CDR1 SGHVS, CDR2 FNYEAQ. This CDR3 comprises 19 residues.